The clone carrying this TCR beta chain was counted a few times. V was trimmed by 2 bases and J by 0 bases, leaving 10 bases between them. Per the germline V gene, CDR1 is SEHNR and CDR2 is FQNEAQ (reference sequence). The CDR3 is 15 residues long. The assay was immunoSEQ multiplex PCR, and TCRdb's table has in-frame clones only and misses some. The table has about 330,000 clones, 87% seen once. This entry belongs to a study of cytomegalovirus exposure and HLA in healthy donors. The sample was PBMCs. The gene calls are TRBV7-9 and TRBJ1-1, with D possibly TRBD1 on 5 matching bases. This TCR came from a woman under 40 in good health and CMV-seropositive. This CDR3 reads CASSLPPGMNTEAFF. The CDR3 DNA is TGTGCCAGCAGCTTACCCCCAGGGATGAACACTGAAGCTTTCTTT.